This entry lists 31 T cell receptor beta chains sequenced from one sample in a study of memory CD4+ T cells and cytomegalovirus serostatus. Produced via immunoSEQ multiplex PCR; TCRdb's table is partial and in-frame only. The table lists just under 60,000 clones, about 81% of them singletons, with 1% to 1.2% in the top ten. Single viable CD3+CD4+CD8-CD45RO+ cells were sorted as the memory CD4+ T cells. Material: memory CD4+ T cells from blood. The receptors were gathered from an adult in good health and CMV-seronegative.

The sample holds a few counts of this clone. Here the CDR3 DNA reads TGTGCCAGCAGCAGCGACGCCTCCGGTCGTGAAAAACTGTTTTTT. Encoded protein: CASSSDASGREKLFF. J is TRBJ1-4 and V is TRBV28; D gene ambiguous. The CDR3 length is 15 residues. V lost 6 bases and J 7 bases, leaving 18 bases between the germline ends. The germline CDR1 and CDR2 sequences are MDHEN and SYDVKM.

The chain joins TRBV7-3 to TRBJ1-1; perhaps TRBD1 as D (5 bases). The CDR3 spans 15 residues. The V and J ends lost 2 bases and 4 bases respectively, with 14 bases between them. The germline V gene has CDR1 SGHTA and CDR2 FQGTGA. CDR3: CASSLDPGGITEAFF. The CDR3 bases are TGTGCCAGCAGCTTAGATCCGGGGGGGATCACTGAAGCTTTCTTT.

Comment on this clone: Possible read error: a much larger clone is one base away. The CDR3, as DNA: TGTGCCAGCAGTTACGACAGGAACACTGAAGCTTTCTTT. It codes for CASSYDRNTEAFF. V usage is TRBV6-6 and J usage is TRBJ1-1; possible D gene TRBD1, 5 bases. CDR1 and CDR2 from the germline V gene are MNHNY and SVGAGI (reference sequence). The length of the CDR3 is 13 residues. The V end was cut by 2 bases, the J end by 1 base, with 5 bases between.

A single count supports this clone. This rearrangement joins TRBV7-2 to TRBJ1-2; maybe TRBD1 (6 bases). V was trimmed by 3 bases and J by 0 bases, leaving 8 bases between them. CDR3 length: 14 residues. Germline CDR1 and CDR2: SGHTA and FQGNSA. CDR3 residues: CASSFHRANYGYTF. The CDR3 nucleotides read TGTGCCAGCAGCTTCCACAGGGCTAACTATGGCTACACCTTC.

The rearrangement links TRBV15 to TRBJ2-7; D may correspond to TRBD1 or TRBD2 (5 bases each). V gave up 2 bases and J gave up 0 bases, with 11 bases separating them. Per the germline V gene, CDR1 is LNHNV and CDR2 is YYDKDF (reference sequence). The CDR3 is 15 residues long. The CDR3 DNA reads TGTGCCACCAGCAGATCCCGGGACCCCTCCTACGAGCAGTACTTC. This codes for CATSRSRDPSYEQYF.

This sequence joins TRBV5-1 and TRBJ2-1; D remains unclear. This CDR3 spans 15 amino acids. Germline V gives CDR1 SGHRS, CDR2 YFSETQ. V gave up 0 bases and J gave up 6 bases, with 13 bases separating them. Written as DNA, the CDR3 is TGCGCCAGCAGCTTGGGCAACAACGACCTCAATGAGCAGTTCTTC. Its translation: CASSLGNNDLNEQFF.

V gene TRBV30 combines with J gene TRBJ2-7, with 8 nucleotides matching TRBD1. CDR3 length: 17 amino acids. V trimming: 1 base; J trimming: 0 bases; junction bases outside the gene matches: 11. Germline CDR1 is GTSNPN and CDR2 is SVGIG (reference sequence). The chain's CDR3 is CAWSATSGQVLSYEQYF. CDR3 bases: TGTGCCTGGAGTGCTACCTCGGGACAGGTCCTCTCCTACGAGCAGTACTTC.

The chain has TRBV18 and TRBJ1-1, with D tentatively TRBD1 (5 bases). CDR1 KGHSH and CDR2 LQKENI come from the germline V gene. There are 15 residues in the CDR3. V lost 3 bases to trimming and J lost 1 base, with 12 bases between them. DNA of the CDR3: TGTGCCAGCTCACCTCAGGGAGCCAGGAACACTGAAGCTTTCTTT. As protein: CASSPQGARNTEAFF.

This rearrangement joins TRBV11-3 to TRBJ2-7; possibly TRBD1 or TRBD2 for D (5 bases each). Trimming took off 4 bases at V and 3 bases at J, with 13 bases between the two ends. The CDR3 runs 14 residues. Germline lookup yields CDR1 SGHNT and CDR2 YENEEA. In nucleotides, the CDR3 is TGTGCCAGCAGCTCTCGGGACGGATACTACGAGCAGTACTTC. It specifies CASSSRDGYYEQYF. Combining the CDR3 with reference TRBV11-3 and TRBJ2-7 gives the whole variable domain EAGVVQSPRYKIIEKKQPVAFWCNPISGHNTLYWYLQNLGQGPELLIRYENEEAVDDSQLPKDRFSAERLKGVDSTLKIQPAELGDSAVYLCASSSRDGYYEQYFGPGTRLTVT.

As to this clone: One junction end does not reproduce the germline sequence, and a read error may be involved. The chain couples TRBV5-1 to TRBJ1-5; D is perhaps TRBD1 (5 bases). Germline CDR1 reads SGHRS; CDR2 reads YFSETQ. The CDR3 runs 17 residues. CDR3 coding DNA: TGCGCCAGCAGCTTGGAGGGCAGGGCTTATGCACACCGCCCGAGGAATTTT. Translated, it gives CASSLEGRAYAHRPRNF.

The rearrangement joins TRBV5-1 to TRBJ2-3; a weak D match, TRBD1 (6 bases). Germline lookup yields CDR1 SGHRS and CDR2 YFSETQ. This CDR3 region has 15 residues. V was cut by 4 bases and J by 2 bases, with 14 bases left in between. This chain's CDR3 is CASSGGQLDTDTQYF. The CDR3 DNA reads TGCGCCAGCAGCGGCGGACAGTTGGACACAGATACGCAGTATTTT.

V gene TRBV5-1 combines with J gene TRBJ2-1, with TRBD2 identical over 12 bases. Trimming at V came to 1 base and at J to 7 bases, leaving 12 bases not matched to a gene. The germline V gene has CDR1 SGHRS and CDR2 YFSETQ. The CDR3 runs to 18 residues. DNA of the CDR3: TGCGCCAGCAGCTTGCTAGCGGGAGGGAGCCAAAGAAAAAATGAGCAGTTCTTC. Protein product: CASSLLAGGSQRKNEQFF.

This chain connects TRBV6-5 to TRBJ2-7; TRBD1 matches 9 bases. Germline assignment: CDR1 MNHEY and CDR2 SVGAGI. This CDR3 is 16 amino acids long. V shed 4 bases, J shed 2 bases, and the junction held 9 bases outside the gene matches. The CDR3 DNA follows: TGTGCCAGCAGTTCTCCAGGACAGGGGAAAACCTACGAGCAGTACTTC. Protein sequence: CASSSPGQGKTYEQYF.

The rearrangement joins TRBV4-3 to TRBJ2-3; 8 bases fit TRBD1. Per germline, CDR1 LGHNA and CDR2 YSLEER. The J segment lost 3 bases and the V segment lost 5 bases, leaving 4 bases of the junction unmatched. The length of the CDR3 is 14 residues. The CDR3 nucleotides are TGCGCCAGCAGCGTGGACAGGGTTACAGATACGCAGTATTTT. Encoded protein: CASSVDRVTDTQYF.

Notes on this clone: Other DNA sequences in this sample translate to the same CDR3. This CDR3 is CASSPRGPDTQYF. The DNA of the CDR3 is TGTGCCAGCAGCCCTAGGGGGCCAGATACGCAGTATTTT. The V gene is TRBV7-9, the J gene TRBJ2-3; 7 positions agree with TRBD1. Trimming removed 5 bases from V and 4 bases from J; junction bases left unmatched: 3. Germline loops: CDR1 SEHNR, CDR2 FQNEAQ (reference sequence). CDR3 length equals 13 residues.

This clone was picked up one time. The chain recombines TRBV29-1 with TRBJ2-7; 11 bases match TRBD2. The CDR3 consists of 16 residues. From germline, CDR1 is SQVTM and CDR2 ANQGSEA. Germline trimming cut 5 bases from V and 3 bases from J; bases unmatched to any gene: 12. CDR3 bases: TGCAGCGTTTACAGACTAGCGGGGCCCGGGAGCTACGAGCAGTACTTC. Protein product: CSVYRLAGPGSYEQYF.

J is TRBJ2-3 and V is TRBV7-6, with 7 bases lining up with TRBD2. Germline V gene sequence: CDR1 SGHVS, CDR2 FNYEAQ. This CDR3 region has 16 residues. The V segment lost 1 base and the J segment 2 bases; nucleotides outside the gene matches: 6. CDR3 residues: CASSLGPSGNTDTQYF. The DNA for the CDR3 is TGTGCCAGCAGCTTAGGGCCTAGCGGAAACACAGATACGCAGTATTTT.

The chain is built from TRBV18 and TRBJ2-1; the match to TRBD2 covers 9 bases. The trim removed 3 bases at V and 3 bases at J, leaving 9 bases unmatched. CDR3 size: 17 residues. Germline V gene sequence: CDR1 KGHSH, CDR2 LQKENI. The CDR3 here is CASSPVVAGVSYNEQFF. The DNA of the CDR3 is TGTGCCAGCTCACCTGTGGTAGCGGGAGTGAGCTACAATGAGCAGTTCTTC.

The chain recombines TRBV7-3 with TRBJ2-1, with D perhaps TRBD2 (6 bases). Looked up from germline, CDR1 is SGHTA and CDR2 is FQGTGA. Trimming shortened V by 3 bases and J by 7 bases, and 22 bases separated the two germline ends. CDR3 size: 17 residues. The CDR3, as DNA: TGTGCCAGCAGCTTGAGCCTAGCGTCCCGGAAGGAAAATGAGCAGTTCTTC. Protein product: CASSLSLASRKENEQFF.

On this clone: The identical CDR3 is also encoded by other nucleotide sequences in the sample. The gene calls are TRBV28 and TRBJ2-6; D is possibly TRBD2 (6 bases). Germline CDR1 is MDHEN and CDR2 is SYDVKM. The V gene lost 2 bases and the J gene lost 1 base, with 6 bases spanning the gap. The CDR3 runs to 15 residues. As DNA, the CDR3 is TGTGCCAGCAGTTTAGGAGGGTCTGGGGCCAACGTCCTGACTTTC. Translating gives CASSLGGSGANVLTF.

This chain joins TRBV6-1 and TRBJ1-5; 7 nucleotides align to TRBD1. CDR3 size: 15 residues. Germline V gene sequence: CDR1 MNHNS, CDR2 SASEGT. With 7 bases clipped from V and 6 bases from J, the junction kept 12 bases outside the gene matches. In DNA form, the CDR3 reads TGTGCCAGCACCCCGGTACAGGGGCGAGGTCAGCCCCAGCATTTT. Protein sequence: CASTPVQGRGQPQHF.

This clone has only one observation. The J gene is TRBJ2-1, the V gene TRBV11-3; 12 bases fit TRBD2. Per germline, CDR1 SGHNT and CDR2 YENEEA. The CDR3 loop spans 15 amino acids. The V and J ends lost 5 bases and 6 bases, in that order; junction bases with no gene match: 5. CDR3 DNA: TGTGCCAGCAGCCTAGCGGGAGGGCGGGCCAATGAGCAGTTCTTC. Protein sequence: CASSLAGGRANEQFF.

The gene calls are TRBV11-2 and TRBJ2-1; no clear D. Germline V gives CDR1 SGHAT, CDR2 FQNNGV. This CDR3 contains 10 residues. Trimming removed 5 bases from V and 10 bases from J, with 6 bases in between. CDR3 sequence reads: CASSQLEQFF. The DNA for the CDR3 is TGTGCCAGCAGCCAGTTAGAGCAGTTCTTC.

In this sample, this clone turned up once. The chain recombines TRBV10-3 with TRBJ1-5; 7 bases align to TRBD1. The CDR3 totals 13 residues. CDR1 is ENHRY, CDR2 SYGVKD, per germline. V dropped 6 bases and J dropped 6; count of bases not matched to a gene: 5. CDR3 sequence reads: CAISDRESQPQHF. The CDR3 DNA follows: TGTGCCATCAGCGACAGGGAGAGTCAGCCCCAGCATTTT.

The V call is TRBV10-2, the J call TRBJ1-5; D remains ambiguous. Germline CDR1 and CDR2: WSHSY and SAAADI. There are 14 residues in the CDR3. Trimming removed 3 bases at V and 0 bases at J, with 6 bases between. The CDR3 here is CASSEGFSNQPQHF. The CDR3 region has the DNA TGCGCCAGCAGTGAAGGTTTTAGCAATCAGCCCCAGCATTTT.

The CDR3 sequence is CASSLSGNVNTQYF. CDR3 DNA: TGTGCCAGCAGTTTATCCGGGAATGTAAATACGCAGTATTTT. The V gene is TRBV27, the J gene TRBJ2-3; D is perhaps TRBD2 (5 bases). CDR3 size: 14 residues. In germline, CDR1 is MNHEY, CDR2 SMNVEV (reference sequence). Trimming left V 0 bases short and J 7 bases short, with 11 bases between.

The chain links TRBV30 to TRBJ1-2; D remains ambiguous. Germline CDR1 and CDR2: GTSNPN and SVGIG (reference sequence). Deletions cut 2 bases from V and 5 bases from J, with 9 bases between. The CDR3 has 12 amino acids. The CDR3 DNA follows: TGTGCCTGGAGTCCAGAGCTTTATGGCTACACCTTC. This gives the protein CAWSPELYGYTF.

In this sample, this clone turned up once. The chain employs TRBV5-1 and TRBJ1-2, with D perhaps matching TRBD1 (5 bases). CDR3 length: 14 amino acids. Germline V gene sequence: CDR1 SGHRS, CDR2 YFSETQ. V was shortened by 0 bases and J by 6 bases, with 12 bases between the two germline ends. The chain's CDR3 is CASSLGGAFDGYTF. The CDR3 region has the DNA TGCGCCAGCAGCTTGGGCGGGGCGTTTGATGGCTACACCTTC.

Points on this clone: This may come from a read error, since a much larger clone is one base off. This sequence joins TRBV2 and TRBJ1-3; D is unclear. Germline V gene sequence: CDR1 SNHLY, CDR2 FYNNEI. This CDR3 is built from 12 residues. This CDR3 is CASRSSGNTVYF. CDR3 nucleotides: TGTGCCAGCAGGAGCTCTGGAAACACCGTATATTTT.

The gene calls are TRBV28 and TRBJ1-6; TRBD1 matches at 9 bases. The CDR3 contains 18 residues. The germline V gene has CDR1 MDHEN and CDR2 SYDVKM. V dropped 5 bases and J dropped 1; count of bases not matched to a gene: 9. The CDR3 is CASSPPEGQGSYNSPLHF. In nucleotides, the CDR3 is TGTGCCAGCAGTCCCCCGGAGGGACAGGGATCCTATAATTCACCCCTCCACTTT.

This sequence joins TRBV11-2 and TRBJ2-7; either TRBD1 or TRBD2 may supply D (6 bases each). The germline gives CDR1 SGHAT, CDR2 FQNNGV. V was pared by 1 base and J by 10 bases, with 17 bases between. CDR3 size: 14 residues. CDR3: CASSLVGGGSEQYF. Written as DNA, the CDR3 is TGTGCCAGCAGCTTAGTTGGAGGGGGTTCGGAACAGTACTTC.